This T cell receptor (beta chain) was recorded in a study of blood T cell repertoires in COVID-19. Study details: The analysed material was cDNA or gDNA that came from T cells, B-cell-depleted T cells, or PBMCs.

The method was immunoSEQ multiplex PCR; TCRdb's version includes in-frame clones alone and lacks a portion of them. The sample holds roughly 150,000 clones; over 70% are singletons and the top ten take roughly 4.9%. Germline-derived CDR1 and CDR2 are LGHNA and YSLEER. Losses at the gene ends were 2 bases for V and 8 bases for J; bases not matched to a gene: 5. The CDR3 has 15 amino acids. This TCR was sampled from a man aged 70-80 years who had been exposed to COVID-19. The chain is built from TRBV4-3 and TRBJ1-4, with 10 bases matching TRBD1. Source material: PBMCs or T cells enriched from blood (not recorded which). The CDR3 protein is CASSQLGQGGEKLFF. The CDR3 DNA is TGCGCCAGCAGCCAACTAGGACAGGGGGGAGAAAAACTGTTTTTT.